The 17 T cell receptor beta chains in this list originate from one sample, sequenced in a study of cytomegalovirus exposure and HLA in healthy donors. A multiplex PCR was run with 60 Vbeta primers and 13 Jbeta primers. TCRdb's table, derived via immunoSEQ multiplex PCR, lists solely in-frame clones and lacks some. Of under 150,000 clones listed, roughly 79% are singletons. The sample comprised PBMCs. These receptors all stem from a woman aged 40 to 50 in good health and CMV-seronegative.

The chain employs TRBV11-2 and TRBJ2-1, with 8 bases fitting TRBD1. This CDR3 region has 15 residues. The germline V gene has CDR1 SGHAT and CDR2 FQNNGV. V was clipped by 5 bases and J by 4 bases; unmatched bases: 7. The CDR3 protein is CASSEQGGAYNEQFF. CDR3 coding DNA: TGTGCCAGCAGCGAACAGGGGGGCGCTTACAATGAGCAGTTCTTC.

The chain has TRBV5-1 and TRBJ2-1, with D tentatively TRBD2 (5 bases). The CDR3 consists of 16 residues. CDR1 and CDR2 from the germline V gene are SGHRS and YFSETQ. The germline V and J ends were trimmed by 1 base and 5 bases, with 16 bases remaining between them. The CDR3 region has the DNA TGCGCCAGCAGCTTGATTCCGGGGTATGAAAACAATGAGCAGTTCTTC. This codes for CASSLIPGYENNEQFF.

The V and J genes are TRBV30 and TRBJ2-3; 8 nucleotides agree with TRBD2. J was trimmed by 0 bases and V by 4 bases; bases with no gene match: 6. Per the germline V gene, CDR1 is GTSNPN and CDR2 is SVGIG (reference sequence). The CDR3 length is 15 residues. DNA for the CDR3: TGTGCCTGGACCGGCGGGGGGCTGAGCACAGATACGCAGTATTTT. Amino acids: CAWTGGGLSTDTQYF.

V gene TRBV6-1 combines with J gene TRBJ1-3; maybe TRBD1 (5 bases). CDR3 size: 12 residues. The germline V gene encodes CDR1 MNHNS and CDR2 SASEGT. Trimming shortened V by 11 bases and J by 3 bases, and 11 bases separated the two germline ends. The CDR3 DNA reads TGTGCCTCCATGACAGTTGGAAACACCATATATTTT. Its translation: CASMTVGNTIYF.

The chain joins TRBV6-5 to TRBJ2-3; 7 bases match TRBD2. V lost 2 bases to trimming and J lost 1 base; unmatched junction nucleotides: 3. The CDR3 is made up of 15 amino acids. In germline, CDR1 is MNHEY, CDR2 SVGAGI. CDR3 sequence reads: CASSYGTTGTDTQYF. CDR3 nucleotides: TGTGCCAGCAGTTACGGGACTACGGGCACAGATACGCAGTATTTT.

This sequence joins TRBV27 and TRBJ1-2; 7 nucleotides align to TRBD1. V lost 10 bases and J lost 0; bases outside the gene matches: 23. Germline CDR1 and CDR2: MNHEY and SMNVEV (reference sequence). The CDR3 loop spans 19 amino acids. CDR3 loop: CATLGVVGASGTANYGYTF. CDR3 nucleotides: TGTGCCACCCTTGGGGTCGTAGGCGCCTCCGGGACAGCTAACTATGGCTACACCTTC.

This clone came up a few times. The chain recombines TRBV19 with TRBJ2-7; D uncertain. This CDR3 comprises 14 residues. V was trimmed by 3 bases and J by 5 bases, leaving 14 bases between them. Germline V gives CDR1 LNHDA, CDR2 SQIVND (reference sequence). The CDR3 loop is CASSITYSRDEQYF. CDR3 bases: TGTGCCAGTAGTATTACGTACAGTCGAGACGAGCAGTACTTC.

The gene calls are TRBV27 and TRBJ2-5; 8 nucleotides agree with TRBD2. V shed 5 bases and J 5 bases; nucleotides not matched to a gene: 13. This CDR3 comprises 16 residues. Germline CDR1 reads MNHEY; CDR2 reads SMNVEV (reference sequence). The CDR3 sequence is CASSDLVAGRGETQYF. In DNA form, the CDR3 reads TGTGCCAGCAGTGATTTAGTAGCGGGGAGGGGGGAGACCCAGTACTTC.

The chain employs TRBV5-1 and TRBJ2-3, with D uncertain. V lost 5 bases, J lost 7 bases, and 23 bases lay in between. This CDR3 is built from 16 residues. Germline V gives CDR1 SGHRS, CDR2 YFSETQ. CDR3 DNA: TGCGCCAGCAGATCGCCCCCCGCCCTTGACACGAATACGCAGTATTTT. It translates to CASRSPPALDTNTQYF.

This rearrangement joins TRBV27 to TRBJ1-1; maybe TRBD1 (6 bases). Germline lookup yields CDR1 MNHEY and CDR2 SMNVEV (reference sequence). The length of the CDR3 is 14 residues. V lost 6 bases, J lost 0 bases, and 11 bases lay in between. The CDR3 here is CASRPDRMNTEAFF. DNA for the CDR3: TGTGCCAGCAGACCGGACAGAATGAACACTGAAGCTTTCTTT.

The chain has TRBV7-2 and TRBJ2-1; TRBD2 aligns across 9 bases. CDR3 size: 15 residues. The J segment lost 4 bases and the V segment lost 2 bases, leaving 3 bases of the junction unmatched. In germline, CDR1 is SGHTA, CDR2 FQGNSA. The CDR3 sequence: CASSLRAGGYNEQFF. DNA for the CDR3: TGTGCCAGCAGCTTAAGAGCGGGGGGATACAATGAGCAGTTCTTC.

This clone occurred once. The rearrangement uses TRBV30 and TRBJ2-5, with 14 bases fitting TRBD2. The end of the DNA is better explained by TRBJ2-7, so the J call may be wrong. Germline loops: CDR1 GTSNPN, CDR2 SVGIG (reference sequence). The CDR3 consists of 15 residues. The chain's CDR3 is CAWSSGLAGGYEQYF. The CDR3 coding sequence is TGTGCCTGGTCGTCTGGACTAGCGGGAGGCTACGAGCAGTACTTC.

The J gene is TRBJ2-1, the V gene TRBV27, with 7 bases matching TRBD1. CDR1 MNHEY and CDR2 SMNVEV come from the germline V gene (reference sequence). With 0 bases clipped from V and 9 bases from J, the junction kept 8 bases outside the gene matches. The CDR3 extends over 15 amino acids. CDR3 nucleotide sequence: TGTGCCAGCAGTTTATCAGGGGGCGGAGTGGGTGAGCAGTTCTTC. This gives the protein CASSLSGGGVGEQFF.

The chain links TRBV18 to TRBJ2-1; 7 positions agree with TRBD1. V gave up 2 bases and J gave up 4 bases; unmatched junction bases: 5. Germline V gene sequence: CDR1 KGHSH, CDR2 LQKENI. This CDR3 contains 15 residues. This CDR3 is CASSPGDRAYNEQFF. The CDR3 region has the DNA TGTGCCAGCTCACCAGGAGACAGGGCTTACAATGAGCAGTTCTTC.

This clone occurred a few times. This chain links TRBV6-1 with TRBJ1-2, with TRBD1 matching 9 bases. The length of the CDR3 is 15 residues. Germline V gene sequence: CDR1 MNHNS, CDR2 SASEGT. The J segment lost 7 bases and the V segment lost 0 bases, leaving 6 bases of the junction unmatched. Written as DNA, the CDR3 is TGTGCCAGCAGTGAAGCTGCAGGACAGGGGTTTGGCTACACCTTC. Its protein is CASSEAAGQGFGYTF.

The chain joins TRBV9 to TRBJ1-2, with D perhaps matching TRBD1 (5 bases). The CDR3 consists of 15 residues. The V end was cut by 1 base, the J end by 3 bases, with 13 bases between. Germline V CDR1 and CDR2: SGDLS, YYNGEE. The CDR3 is CASSVLSDSYYGYTF. The CDR3 bases are TGTGCCAGCAGCGTATTAAGTGACAGCTACTATGGCTACACCTTC.

This rearrangement joins TRBV11-2 to TRBJ2-3, with 7 bases fitting TRBD2. V lost 5 bases and J lost 0; bases outside the gene matches: 5. The V gene's germline CDR1 is SGHAT and CDR2 FQNNGV. The CDR3 covers 15 residues. The DNA of the CDR3 is TGTGCCAGCAGCCCCTTGCGGGGGAGCACAGATACGCAGTATTTT. It translates to CASSPLRGSTDTQYF.